One and the same sample provided the 15 T cell receptor beta chains below, sequenced in a study of blood T cells in healthy people across ages. Using a J-beta primer mix together with a sample-barcoded 5' primer, a second PCR was run for roughly 7 to 11 cycles. MiXCR was run by TCRdb on the 5' RACE reads, yielding one entry per CDR3 protein. The sample yields 1.2 million to 1.5 million distinct CDR3 sequences, 59% seen once. Material: blood. These receptors originate from a man aged 18-30 years in good health.

The rearrangement links TRBV28 to TRBJ2-7, with 9 bases matching TRBD1. CDR3 size: 14 residues. Germline lookup yields CDR1 MDHEN and CDR2 SYDVKM. J lost 5 bases, V lost 8 bases, and 10 bases had no gene match. CDR3 sequence reads: CASRSGTGHDEQYF. The CDR3 coding sequence is TGTGCCAGCCGTTCAGGGACAGGGCACGACGAGCAGTACTTC.

The V call is TRBV4-3, the J call TRBJ1-1; a possible D gene is TRBD1 (5 bases). Germline CDR1 is LGHNA and CDR2 is YSLEER. Deletions cut 3 bases from V and 9 bases from J, with 14 bases between. The CDR3 has 13 residues. The CDR3 sequence: CASSQVTGTKAFF. The DNA of the CDR3 is TGCGCCAGCAGCCAGGTAACTGGGACCAAAGCTTTCTTT.

The genes are TRBV7-2 and TRBJ2-7; 8 bases fit TRBD1. J was trimmed by 5 bases and V by 6 bases; bases with no gene match: 12. Germline CDR1 reads SGHTA; CDR2 reads FQGNSA. The CDR3 runs to 15 residues. CDR3 amino acids: CASRDWTGTRDEQYF. CDR3 DNA sequence: TGTGCCAGCAGGGATTGGACAGGGACGAGGGACGAGCAGTACTTC. The full variable domain, completed using reference TRBV7-2 and TRBJ2-7, is GAGVSQSPSNKVTEKGKDVELRCDPISGHTALYWYRQSLGQGLEFLIYFQGNSAPDKSGLPSDRFSAERTGGSVSTLTIQRTQQEDSAVYLCASRDWTGTRDEQYFGPGTRLTVT.

This sequence joins TRBV28 and TRBJ2-5; TRBD2 is a possible D gene (5 bases). CDR1 is MDHEN and CDR2 is SYDVKM in the germline V gene. The CDR3 is made up of 15 amino acids. V was trimmed by 2 bases and J by 4 bases, leaving 14 bases between them. The CDR3 region is CASSLPPGSGETQYF. CDR3 DNA sequence: TGTGCCAGCAGTTTACCCCCGGGGAGCGGAGAGACCCAGTACTTC.

The rearrangement links TRBV29-1 to TRBJ2-7; weak D call: TRBD2 (5 bases). V was pared by 7 bases and J by 3 bases, with 10 bases between. Germline CDR1 and CDR2: SQVTM and ANQGSEA. CDR3 length equals 11 residues. The DNA for the CDR3 is TGCAGCGCCGGGGAGATCTACGAGCAGTACTTC. It is translated as CSAGEIYEQYF.

The chain joins TRBV20-1 to TRBJ2-1; TRBD2 matches at 11 bases. The J segment lost 3 bases and the V segment lost 5 bases, leaving 9 bases of the junction unmatched. Germline lookup yields CDR1 DFQATT and CDR2 SNEGSKA (reference sequence). CDR3 length: 16 amino acids. CDR3 in amino acids: CSAPPIGTSGYNEQFF. The CDR3 DNA sequence: TGCAGTGCTCCTCCGATAGGGACTAGCGGCTACAATGAGCAGTTCTTC.

The chain joins TRBV5-1 to TRBJ2-1, with D hard to call. The CDR3 is 15 residues long. Germline CDR1 reads SGHRS; CDR2 reads YFSETQ. The V end was cut by 4 bases, the J end by 3 bases, with 14 bases between. CDR3 coding DNA: TGCGCCAGCAGCACGCCTGACGAGAGCTACAATGAGCAGTTCTTC. Translation: CASSTPDESYNEQFF. Looking up the rest from reference TRBV5-1 and TRBJ2-1 gives the full variable domain: KAGVTQTPRYLIKTRGQQVTLSCSPISGHRSVSWYQQTPGQGLQFLFEYFSETQRNKGNFPGRFSGRQFSNSRSEMNVSTLELGDSALYLCASSTPDESYNEQFFGPGTRLTVL.

The chain is built from TRBV7-2 and TRBJ2-1, with 11 bases identical to TRBD2. V was pared by 9 bases and J by 4 bases, with 8 bases of the junction left unmatched. The CDR3 length is 15 residues. Per germline, CDR1 SGHTA and CDR2 FQGNSA. CDR3 residues: CASLPGTSGYNEQFF. The CDR3 DNA reads TGTGCCAGTCTGCCCGGGACTAGCGGATACAATGAGCAGTTCTTC.

This rearrangement joins TRBV29-1 to TRBJ2-4; 7 nucleotides align to TRBD2. Judging by the DNA end, TRBJ2-5 fits better; the J call may be wrong. From germline, CDR1 is SQVTM and CDR2 ANQGSEA. This CDR3 comprises 13 residues. CDR3 loop: CSVVVLAEETQYF. The CDR3 DNA reads as TGCAGCGTTGTCGTCCTAGCGGAAGAGACCCAGTACTTC.

The gene calls are TRBV6-2 or TRBV6-3 and TRBJ1-1; 9 bases are shared with TRBD1. V gave up 8 bases and J gave up 1 base; unmatched junction bases: 8. The CDR3 is 15 residues long. In germline, CDR1 is MNHEY, CDR2 SVGEGT. CDR3 nucleotide sequence: TGTGCCAGCGGACAGGGGACAATGGGGAACACTGAAGCTTTCTTT. Translating gives CASGQGTMGNTEAFF.

CDR3 coding DNA: TGTGCCAGCAGCCAAGTGTCCGGGACTAACAGGAGGGATACGCAGTATTTT. Protein: CASSQVSGTNRRDTQYF. The genes are TRBV3-1 and TRBJ2-3, with 7 nucleotides matching TRBD2. V shed 1 base and J 6 bases; nucleotides not matched to a gene: 13. CDR3 size: 17 residues. Germline CDR1 and CDR2: LGHDT and YNNKEL (reference sequence).

This chain joins TRBV6-5 and TRBJ1-5; D remains ambiguous. CDR3 length equals 13 residues. CDR1 and CDR2 (germline): MNHEY, SVGAGI. The V end was cut by 9 bases, the J end by 5 bases, with 14 bases between. CDR3 DNA: TGTGCCAGTGGACCGCGGCGGCATCAGCCCCAGCATTTT. Translated: CASGPRRHQPQHF.

The chain employs TRBV29-1 and TRBJ2-7, with 7 bases lining up with TRBD2. CDR3 size: 15 residues. After removal of 0 bases from V and 2 bases from J, the junction contained 7 bases not matched to a gene. Looked up from germline, CDR1 is SQVTM and CDR2 is ANQGSEA. CDR3 coding DNA: TGCAGCGTTGAAGATCCGGCGGGAGACCCCTACGAGCAGTACTTC. It codes for CSVEDPAGDPYEQYF.

V gene TRBV6-5 combines with J gene TRBJ2-4, with D unclear. V lost 2 bases and J 13 bases, leaving 18 bases between the germline ends. The CDR3 contains 14 residues. CDR1 and CDR2 from the germline V gene are MNHEY and SVGAGI. The CDR3 bases are TGTGCCAGCAGTTACGGAGTTGGGGTCTTGGAGCAGTACTTC. Protein sequence: CASSYGVGVLEQYF.

The chain couples TRBV11-2 to TRBJ2-5, with D perhaps TRBD2 (5 bases). Germline CDR1 and CDR2: SGHAT and FQNNGV. The CDR3 consists of 14 residues. Trimming cost V 5 bases and J 7 bases, with 17 bases left between them. The CDR3 DNA follows: TGTGCCAGCAGCGTATCTAGCTCCCCGGGGACCCAGTACTTC. Protein: CASSVSSSPGTQYF.